The clone carrying this T cell receptor (beta chain) was detected a few times. Its cognate antigen is unknown. CDR3 length: 15 amino acids. Trimming pared 3 bases from V and 0 bases from J, leaving 11 bases between. In germline, CDR1 is KGHSH, CDR2 LQKENI. This sample stems from a study of T cell responses to AZD1222 COVID-19 vaccine. Study-wide background: Whether given at about 4 or about 12 weeks, second doses were pooled. Points from the study as a whole: Only a handful of AZD1222 recipients were seropositive at baseline. Reportedly, close to half of spike-specific TCRs are directed against unmutated variant regions.

Here immunoSEQ multiplex PCR was the method, and the copy in TCRdb shows in-frame clones only, minus some. The data hold roughly 150,000 clones, with approximately 85% observed a single time. The rearrangement links TRBV18 to TRBJ1-1; D is undetermined. Sequenced here: peripheral blood, sampled on day 0 of AZD1222 vaccination. This clonotype originated in an adult in good health. CDR3 sequence reads: CASSPAANLNTEAFF. The CDR3 nucleotides read TGTGCCAGCTCACCCGCCGCAAACTTGAACACTGAAGCTTTCTTT.